The rows below give T cell receptor beta chains drawn from one sample of a study of T cells in Graves' hyperthyroidism and ophthalmopathy. TCRdb reprocessed the multiplex PCR reads with MiXCR, giving one entry per CDR3 protein. The table includes about 420,000 distinct CDR3 sequences, roughly an eighth detected once. Sequenced input: blood. These receptors were obtained from a woman aged 18-35 years with Graves' hyperthyroidism. The conserved cysteine and the conserved F or W are not part of the CDR3 here. The D gene is left open where the match is weak. Only part of the rows carry a size: once, few, many, or a class if the clone is expanded.

CDR3 protein,V gene,clone size,J gene,D gene
ASSISGISGNTIY,TRBV19,few,TRBJ1-3,.
SAALAGVGYEQY,TRBV20-1,few,TRBJ2-7,TRBD2
ASSLQGFSTDTQY,TRBV11-2,many,TRBJ2-3,.
ASTPFVENTEAF,TRBV19,.,TRBJ1-1,.
ASSERRQGTRAEAF,TRBV6-1,many,TRBJ1-1,.
ASRPPGGASYEQY,TRBV28,many,TRBJ2-7,.
ASSILQGATGNTIY,TRBV19,few,TRBJ1-3,TRBD1
SAKSDSDYEQY,TRBV20-1,.,TRBJ2-7,.
ASSPWTSGIHEQY,TRBV7-9,many,TRBJ2-7,TRBD2
ASSFYICSARAQGPYEQY,TRBV11-2,.,TRBJ2-7,.
ASSLVDRGEYNEQF,TRBV7-6,.,TRBJ2-1,TRBD1
ASSLGTSGIREQF,TRBV3-1,.,TRBJ2-1,TRBD2
ASSLGDIGEQY,TRBV5-1,many,TRBJ2-7,.
ASRDSGRSYEQY,TRBV19,many,TRBJ2-7,.
ASSFRIPRLEAF,TRBV28,many,TRBJ1-1,.
AISESGLAGEYEQY,TRBV10-3,many,TRBJ2-7,TRBD2
AISDSPAGGETQY,TRBV10-3,many,TRBJ2-5,TRBD1
ASTREGRHNEQF,TRBV28,many,TRBJ2-1,TRBD2
ASSQARQGDGNEQF,TRBV4-3,many,TRBJ2-1,TRBD1
SARGGQGVVSSYNSPLH,TRBV20-1,many,TRBJ1-6,TRBD1
ASYPSGRDRYNEQF,TRBV5-1,few,TRBJ2-1,.
ASSPTPDRKEAEAF,TRBV27,many,TRBJ1-1,TRBD1
ALRLATQY,TRBV30,.,TRBJ2-3,TRBD2
ASSAGTSKETQY,TRBV2,few,TRBJ2-5,TRBD2
SAGDLTGLVGQTQY,TRBV20-1,.,TRBJ2-5,TRBD2
ASSQEGLAGAKQY,TRBV5-1,many,TRBJ2-7,TRBD2
ASSYFRLAGVKRGYEQY,TRBV6-2/TRBV6-3,many,TRBJ2-7,TRBD2
SAPTSGTHEQF,TRBV20-1,.,TRBJ2-1,TRBD2
ASSQDRRLAGKGQY,TRBV4-2,.,TRBJ2-7,TRBD2
ASSYATGAPRTYEQY,TRBV6-2/TRBV6-3,many,TRBJ2-7,.
AWGGRNTEAF,TRBV30,many,TRBJ1-1,.
ASSWMNRQGEEQY,TRBV5-1,many,TRBJ2-7,TRBD1
ASSAVGDRDTQY,TRBV6-4,many,TRBJ2-3,.
AWSVLAGDNEQF,TRBV30,many,TRBJ2-1,TRBD2
ASGFGKTNTEAF,TRBV2,many,TRBJ1-1,.
ASSTRLPGVNEQF,TRBV27,many,TRBJ2-1,.
ASRPDRNSRTQY,TRBV11-2,many,TRBJ2-7,.
ASSLVGVYQPQH,TRBV7-2,many,TRBJ1-5,.
ASNPGRYEQY,TRBV28,few,TRBJ2-7,.
ASSSALGELAKNIQY,TRBV27,many,TRBJ2-4,.
ASSPQGADLNTEAF,TRBV7-3,many,TRBJ1-1,.